This T cell receptor (beta chain) was recovered during a study of regulatory T cells in long-lasting Graves disease. Study summary: Persistence in Graves' disease denoted antithyroid drug use beyond 5 years alongside positive TSH receptor antibodies. General study results and limits: The study examined only peripheral blood, not thyroid tissue. Reduced TCR diversity was observed in persistent Graves' patients versus newly diagnosed patients.

Germline CDR1 SEHNR, CDR2 FQNEAQ (reference sequence). CDR3 length: 15 residues. V trimming: 7 bases; J trimming: 4 bases; junction bases outside the gene matches: 11. TCR beta libraries were built with iRepertoire HTBI primers and Arm-PCR of CDR3 regions. MiXCR was run by TCRdb on the multiplex PCR reads, yielding one entry per CDR3 protein. The data show more than 350,000 distinct CDR3 sequences, 20% to 25% seen once. This sample's time point: persistent/refractory GD, antithyroid drugs over 5 years with positive TRAb. RNA from PBMCs was the source of the TCR library. Worth noting for this clonotype: Its antigen is not identified.

Sequences were derived from peripheral blood mononuclear cells (PBMCs), sampled when the disease was refractory, from a patient treated with antithyroid drugs. The rearrangement joins TRBV7-9 to TRBJ2-5; 8 nucleotides match TRBD2. This TCR came from a female donor with Graves disease. The CDR3: CASTETSARGETQYF. The CDR3 bases are TGTGCCAGCACCGAGACTAGCGCCAGAGGAGAGACCCAGTACTTC. The whole variable domain, filled in from reference TRBV7-9 and TRBJ2-5, reads DTGVSQNPRHKITKRGQNVTFRCDPISEHNRLYWYRQTLGQGPEFLTYFQNEAQLEKSRLLSDRFSAERPKGSFSTLEIQRTEQGDSAMYLCASTETSARGETQYFGPGTRLLVL.